The T cell receptor (beta chain) under discussion was sequenced for a study of shared clonotypes between healthy human individuals. The V gene lost 0 bases and the J gene lost 5 bases, with 7 bases spanning the gap. The CDR3 has 13 amino acids. Germline V lookup: CDR1 WNHNN, CDR2 SYGVQD (reference sequence). Profiling relied on immunoSEQ multiplex PCR, and the TCRdb table lists in-frame clones only, not all of them. The sample consists of about 230,000 clones, 65% of them appearing once. Study results and limitations: The study found lower generation probabilities in non-shared clonotypes than in those shared by all four donors. Owing to a small donor count, the genetic and exposure-history diversity represented was limited. Around 5.3% of naive CD4 clonotypes were shared across four donors.

Worth noting for this clone: What it binds is not known. Other nucleotide sequences from this sample produce the same CDR3.

The TCR was taken from a man younger than 40 in good health. The sample comprised memory CD4+ T cells sorted from blood. Stated subset: CD45RA-negative fraction. J is TRBJ2-5 and V is TRBV10-1; D is ambiguous. The CDR3 spells CASSESPGETQYF. The CDR3 DNA sequence: TGCGCCAGCAGTGAGTCTCCTGGGGAGACCCAGTACTTC.